This T cell receptor (beta chain) was documented in a study of cytomegalovirus exposure and HLA in healthy donors. PCR involved 60 Vbeta and 13 Jbeta primers. Repertoires were generated with immunoSEQ multiplex PCR, while TCRdb's copy carries only in-frame clones and drops some. The sample has about 48,000 clones, and its top ten clones hold 2.1%. V gave up 5 bases and J gave up 7 bases, with 15 bases separating them. The germline V gene encodes CDR1 SGHAT and CDR2 FQDESV (reference sequence). This CDR3 region has 14 residues. The source is a woman aged 40 to 50 in good health and CMV-seronegative. Sequencing input: PBMCs. The rearrangement links TRBV11-1 to TRBJ2-1, with D maybe TRBD2 (7 bases). The CDR3 protein is CASSLKRGGNEQFF. Written as DNA, the CDR3 is TGTGCCAGCAGCCTCAAGAGGGGGGGGAATGAGCAGTTCTTC.